A selection of T cell receptor beta chains follows, all from one sample in a study of cytomegalovirus exposure and HLA in healthy donors. Sequenced by immunoSEQ multiplex PCR; TCRdb stores in-frame clones only, minus some. The profile shows roughly 180,000 clones, more than 70% of them singletons. The sequenced sample was PBMCs. The source is a woman aged 40 to 55 in good health and CMV-seropositive. CDR3s include the opening cysteine and the closing phenylalanine or tryptophan. The D gene is left open where the match is weak. Size is omitted from some rows. Given values are once, few, many or a class for expanded clones.

TRBJ1-2	NA	TRBV7-3	TRBD1	TGTGCCAGCAGCTTACAGGGGGGATATGGCTACACCTTC	CASSLQGGYGYTF
TRBJ2-1	NA	TRBV6-1	NA	TGTGCCAGCAGTCGACAGCCTACCTACAATGAGCAGTTCTTC	CASSRQPTYNEQFF
TRBJ1-2	NA	TRBV2	NA	TGTGCCAGCAGGAAGGGGGCTAACTATGGCTACACCTTC	CASRKGANYGYTF
TRBJ1-2	NA	TRBV30	TRBD1	TGTGCCTGGGGGCACGGACAGGGGGTTACCTTC	CAWGHGQGVTF
TRBJ1-4	once	TRBV21-1	NA	TGTGCCAGCAGCAAAGTCAAGGGGGAACTGTTTTTT	CASSKVKGELFF
TRBJ2-7	NA	TRBV28	TRBD2	TGTGCCAGCAGTTTAACACTAGCGGCCACAAACCGGGGCTCCTACGAGCAGTACTTC	CASSLTLAATNRGSYEQYF
TRBJ2-7	NA	TRBV28	TRBD1	TGTGCCAGCAGTTCGCCGGGACAGGGGGTCCGTCTCTACGAGCAGTACTTC	CASSSPGQGVRLYEQYF
TRBJ2-1	NA	TRBV6-6	NA	TGTGCCAGCCGCCAGGTTTACAATGAGCAGTTCTTC	CASRQVYNEQFF
TRBJ1-2	NA	TRBV11-2	TRBD1	TGTGCCAGCAGCTTAAGTCAGGGGGTTGGGGGCTACACCTTC	CASSLSQGVGGYTF
TRBJ1-3	NA	TRBV5-1	NA	TGCGCCAGCAGATCGGGGGTGGAAGGAAACACCATATATTTT	CASRSGVEGNTIYF
TRBJ2-5	few	TRBV4-2	TRBD2	TGTGCCAGCAGCCAAGATTTTGCGGGAGCGGGCCAAGAGACCCAGTACTTC	CASSQDFAGAGQETQYF
TRBJ2-7	NA	TRBV5-6	TRBD2	TGTGCCAGCAGCTTCCCACTAGCGGGAGGGCCCTCCTACGAGCAGTACTTC	CASSFPLAGGPSYEQYF
TRBJ1-5	once	TRBV11-2	NA	TGTGCCAGCAGCTTAGCGGATCAGCCCCAGCATTTT	CASSLADQPQHF
TRBJ1-6	once	TRBV2	NA	TGTGCCAGCAGTGAAGATTTAAATTCACCCCTCCACTTT	CASSEDLNSPLHF
TRBJ2-3	NA	TRBV27	NA	TGTGCCAGCATTTTATCCGGGAGAAACACAGATACGCAGTATTTT	CASILSGRNTDTQYF
TRBJ2-5	few	TRBV27	NA	TGTGCCAGCAGTGCTTGGGCCGGGACCCAGTACTTC	CASSAWAGTQYF
TRBJ2-1	once	TRBV30	TRBD2	TGTGCCTGGAGTCAGGGACTAGCGGGAGGTGTCTTC	CAWSQGLAGGVF
TRBJ1-1	NA	TRBV29-1	TRBD1	TGCAGCGTGGAAAGGGGGCCGGTAGCCACTGAAGCTTTCTTT	CSVERGPVATEAFF
TRBJ2-1	NA	TRBV25-1	NA	TGTGCCAGCAGTGCCTCGGACAGATACCTCTACAATGAGCAGTTCTTC	CASSASDRYLYNEQFF
TRBJ1-4	few	TRBV19	TRBD1	TGTGCCAGTAGTCCCCTGCCGGGACAGGGGTCTAATGAAAAACTGTTTTTT	CASSPLPGQGSNEKLFF
TRBJ2-3	NA	TRBV28	NA	TGTGCCAGCAGTCTCGGGACTGAGACAGATACGCAGTATTTT	CASSLGTETDTQYF
TRBJ2-7	once	TRBV28	TRBD1	TGTGCCACGTTCGGGGGACAGGGATTCTACGAGCAGTACTTC	CATFGGQGFYEQYF
TRBJ2-5	NA	TRBV11-2	NA	TGTGCCAGCAGCTTAAGGGGGTCAGTTCAAGAGACCCAGTACTTC	CASSLRGSVQETQYF
TRBJ2-7	NA	TRBV11-2	NA	TGTGCCAGCAGCTTGATAGTCTACGAGCAGTACTTC	CASSLIVYEQYF
TRBJ1-5	NA	TRBV7-8	NA	TGTGCCAGCAGCTTATCCGGGATTAGCAACCAGCCCCAGCATTTT	CASSLSGISNQPQHF
TRBJ2-5	NA	TRBV7-2	NA	TGTGCCAGCAGCTTAGATGTGGGGACTCAAGAGACCCAGTACTTC	CASSLDVGTQETQYF
TRBJ2-7	NA	TRBV5-6	NA	TGTGCCAGCAGTGACGGGGGAGTCTCCGAGCAGTACTTC	CASSDGGVSEQYF
TRBJ1-1	once	TRBV28	NA	TGTGCCAGCAGTCTACATGAGGTAGGCACTGAAGCTTTCTTT	CASSLHEVGTEAFF
TRBJ2-3	NA	TRBV9	TRBD2	TGTGCCAGCAGCGTAACCTCTAGCGGACCGACGGCAGATACGCAGTATTTT	CASSVTSSGPTADTQYF
TRBJ1-2	once	TRBV28	TRBD1	TGTGCCAGCTTTAGAACCGGGACAGGGGGTCTTGGCTACACCTTC	CASFRTGTGGLGYTF
TRBJ1-1	NA	TRBV27	TRBD1	TGTGCCAGCAGTCAGACCGGGACAGGGCGGACTGAAGCTTTCTTT	CASSQTGTGRTEAFF
TRBJ2-7	once	TRBV28	NA	TGTGCCAGCAAACTACCAGGGGCAACATACGAGCAGTACTTC	CASKLPGATYEQYF
TRBJ1-3	NA	TRBV7-9	TRBD1	TGTGCCAGCAGCGAAGGACAGGGGCTCTCTGGAAACACCATATATTTT	CASSEGQGLSGNTIYF
TRBJ1-4	NA	TRBV2	NA	TGTGCCAGCAGTGAAGTTAGGAGGGGCAATGAAAAACTGTTTTTT	CASSEVRRGNEKLFF
TRBJ1-5	once	TRBV15	NA	TGTGCCACCAGCAGAGATAGGGGGTCTCAGCCCCAGCATTTT	CATSRDRGSQPQHF
TRBJ2-1	NA	TRBV28	NA	TGTGCCAGCGCGGGTTCCGGGCCTTACAATGAGCAGTTCTTC	CASAGSGPYNEQFF
TRBJ1-2	NA	TRBV2	NA	TGTGCCAGCAGTGAGGGGACAAAAGAGGGCTACACCTTC	CASSEGTKEGYTF